This T cell receptor beta chain came from a study of low-dose radiotherapy and immunotherapy resistance in tumors (dated by TCRdb to the early 2020s). About the investigation overall: In Cohort 1, each fraction delivered 0.5 Gy every 2 weeks, and the prescribed total PTV dose was 6.5 Gy. In Cohort 2, 1 Gy per fraction was delivered every two weeks, for a total of 13 Gy over 26 weeks. Patients were given nivolumab as a 240 mg flat dose every two weeks and ipilimumab at 1 mg/kg every six weeks, with both drugs delivered intravenously. Cyclophosphamide 200 mg/m2 was given intravenously every two weeks, one day before each radiation and immunotherapy administration. Starting on cycle 1 day 1, patients took 300 mg of aspirin by mouth once daily for four cycles. Randomization of trial participants into treatment groups was not performed. The translational analysis covered eight patients: three from the first dose cohort and the first five from the second dose cohort.

V drops 1 base and J drops 5 bases, leaving 14 bases in between. The germline V gene (reference sequence) provides CDR1 GTSNPN and CDR2 SVGIG. There are 14 amino acids in the CDR3, from cysteine to phenylalanine inclusive. The only DNA kept is the CDR3, 42 bases in frame from the first base. In regard to this clonotype: No cognate antigen has been identified for it. No per-base quality is available; no much larger clone lies one base away.

The reads were generated on an Illumina HiSeq 2500. First-strand cDNA was synthesized with Superscript III and a set of TRAV- and TRBV-specific primers, covering both TCRalpha and TCRbeta chains. TCRs were amplified with Phusion for around 18 PCR cycles, with a constant-region primer paired with the adapter attached to the V primers. Isolated mRNA was amplified with the MessageAmp II aRNA Amplification Kit, using a 16-hour in vitro transcription at 37°C. mRNA for TCR sequencing was isolated with the Dynabeads mRNA DIRECT Purification Kit. Indexed Illumina adapters were added in a second 25-cycle Phusion PCR, and the resulting products were purified with AMPure XP beads. The original pipeline was this. Using custom Perl scripts, TCR sequences that encoded the same protein were pooled, out-of-frame sequences were dropped, and the abundance of each clonotype was calculated. Any TCR sequence backed by just one read was left out of the analysis. Shannon entropy, Gini index, clonality, richness, and the frequency of TCRs shared between repertoires were included as repertoire metrics. TCRdb cleaned the public reads at Q25 with fastp, built clones with MiXCR and kept in-frame beta chains. CDR3 protein sequences are deduplicated, and each keeps its most common genes and DNA. None of the V and J calls come from the authors' own analysis; TCRdb made them. In all, the sample holds approximately 42,000 distinct CDR3 sequences, and about 25% of those were seen once. Over 9% of the sample rests with the top ten.

What the time point label conveys for this sample: after trial treatment. The treatment or condition label, as the study defines it: LDRT plus nivolumab, ipilimumab, low-dose cyclophosphamide and aspirin (RACIN trial). Donors were enrolled in RACIN, a single-arm phase I dose-escalation trial combining nivolumab, ipilimumab, aspirin, low-dose cyclophosphamide and low-dose radiotherapy. Patients with advanced, TIL-negative solid tumors were considered eligible. The sample consisted of PBMCs, taken after low-dose radiotherapy plus immunotherapy. This TCR came from a male donor with prostate cancer. The rearrangement combines TRBV30 with TRBJ1-1; D gene: possibly TRBD1, on 5 matching bases. CDR3 sequence: CAWSGTKGRTEAFF. The DNA sequence is TGTGCCTGGAGTGGGACAAAAGGAAGGACTGAAGCTTTCTTT.